A single sample is the source of the 29 T cell receptor beta chains below, sequenced in a study of regulatory T cells in long-lasting Graves disease. For TCR beta, libraries came from iRepertoire HTBI primers and Arm-PCR of CDR3 regions. MiXCR, run by TCRdb on the multiplex PCR reads, gives a single entry per CDR3 protein. Altogether approximately 480,000 distinct CDR3 sequences are present, 15% to 20% being singletons, with the ten largest covering 12%. Time point meaning: newly diagnosed GD, antithyroid drugs for less than 3 months. RNA extracted from PBMCs served as the sequencing template. These records were also assigned to another study, of T cells in Graves' hyperthyroidism and ophthalmopathy.

The source was peripheral blood mononuclear cells (PBMCs), collected at new diagnosis, from a patient treated with antithyroid drugs. The receptor source for this set is a man between 35 and 55 years old with Graves disease.

This clonotype was seen a single time. The CDR3 spells CASSVDPAGVSYNEQYF. In nucleotides, the CDR3 is TGTGCCAGCAGCGTAGATCCAGCGGGAGTCTCCTACAATGAGCAGTACTTC. The J gene is TRBJ2-1, the V gene TRBV9; 8 bases are shared with TRBD2. The J call is doubtful: the DNA matches TRBJ2-7 better. The CDR3 runs to 17 residues. CDR1 SGDLS and CDR2 YYNGEE come from the germline V gene.

This clonotype has a count of ten or more. The CDR3 region has the DNA TGTGCCAGCATTGGGGAAGACAGGGCCTACGAGCAGTACTTC. Amino acid sequence: CASIGEDRAYEQYF. V gene TRBV28 combines with J gene TRBJ2-7; 7 bases match TRBD1. The CDR3 runs 14 residues. Looked up from germline, CDR1 is MDHEN and CDR2 is SYDVKM. V trimming: 7 bases; J trimming: 2 bases; junction bases outside the gene matches: 8.

Ten or more counts support this clonotype. J is TRBJ2-1 and V is TRBV7-8, with 11 positions matching TRBD2. After removal of 1 base from V and 0 bases from J, the junction contained 8 bases not matched to a gene. This CDR3 region has 19 residues. Germline V gene sequence: CDR1 SGHVS, CDR2 FQNEAQ. CDR3 bases: TGTGCCAGCAGCTTAGACTCCCGACTAGCGGGAAGCTCCTACAATGAGCAGTTCTTC. This sequence encodes CASSLDSRLAGSSYNEQFF.

This clonotype was counted many times. The V call is TRBV18, the J call TRBJ2-7, with TRBD1 matching 10 bases. Germline V gene data show CDR1 as KGHSH and CDR2 as LQKENI. The J segment lost 4 bases and the V segment lost 3 bases, leaving 3 bases of the junction unmatched. The CDR3 totals 14 residues. The CDR3 DNA sequence: TGTGCCAGCTCACCTCGACAGGGGGCTTACGAGCAGTACTTC. Translation gives CASSPRQGAYEQYF.

There are a few counts of this clonotype. The chain employs TRBV5-1 and TRBJ1-1; 9 nucleotides align to TRBD1. From germline, CDR1 is SGHRS and CDR2 YFSETQ. The CDR3 length is 16 residues. With V trimmed by 2 bases and J by 0 bases, 5 bases remained unmatched. The CDR3 reads CASSLQGASVNTEAFF. Here the CDR3 DNA reads TGCGCCAGCAGCTTACAGGGGGCGAGTGTGAACACTGAAGCTTTCTTT.

This clonotype appeared many times. This rearrangement joins TRBV20-1 to TRBJ2-1, with TRBD1 identical over 9 bases. The CDR3 contains 13 residues. V shed 5 bases, J shed 5 bases, and the junction held 4 bases outside the gene matches. Germline V gene data show CDR1 as DFQATT and CDR2 as SNEGSKA (reference sequence). The CDR3 DNA is TGCAGTGCTCCCAGGGACAGGGACAATGAGCAGTTCTTC. It codes for CSAPRDRDNEQFF.

The chain combines TRBV19 with TRBJ2-1; TRBD2 aligns across 10 bases. The CDR3 extends over 17 amino acids. In germline, CDR1 is LNHDA, CDR2 SQIVND (reference sequence). The J segment lost 11 bases and the V segment lost 9 bases, leaving 22 bases of the junction unmatched. The CDR3 region is CASSARARSSGRLKQFF. The CDR3 DNA follows: TGTGCCAGCAGCGCGAGGGCTCGGTCTAGCGGGAGACTCAAGCAGTTCTTC.

The chain has TRBV9 and TRBJ2-2; TRBD2 matches 13 bases. Germline V gives CDR1 SGDLS, CDR2 YYNGEE. The length of the CDR3 is 18 residues. V lost 3 bases to trimming and J lost 6 bases; unmatched junction nucleotides: 11. In nucleotides, the CDR3 is TGTGCCAGCAGCGCGCTAAGGGAGGGACTAGCGGGATCCGGGGAGCTGTTTTTT. It encodes CASSALREGLAGSGELFF.

The chain is built from TRBV20-1 and TRBJ2-1; 8 bases map to TRBD2. Germline V lookup: CDR1 DFQATT, CDR2 SNEGSKA (reference sequence). The V segment lost 6 bases and the J segment 4 bases; nucleotides outside the gene matches: 11. The CDR3 sequence is 15 residues long. The chain's CDR3 is CSAQGRLATYNEQFF. CDR3 nucleotide sequence: TGCAGTGCCCAAGGGAGACTAGCGACTTACAATGAGCAGTTCTTC.

In its sample, this clonotype was seen a few times. The conserved closing phenylalanine or tryptophan is absent in this CDR3, likely reflecting a read error. The chain links TRBV7-9 to TRBJ2-1, with 13 bases lining up with TRBD2. This CDR3 is 17 amino acids long. J lost 5 bases, V lost 10 bases, and 14 bases had no gene match. Germline CDR1 is SEHNR and CDR2 is FQNEAQ (reference sequence). For the CDR3, the DNA is TGTGCCACCATTAGTGGGGACGGGACTAGCGGGGACAATGAGCAGTTCCTC. This sequence encodes CATISGDGTSGDNEQFL.

Of note for this clonotype: A far larger clone lies a single base away; this is likely a read error. The chain joins TRBV28 to TRBJ2-3; D remains unclear. Gene TRBJ1-1 matches the end of the DNA better, so the J call may be wrong. The germline gives CDR1 MDHEN, CDR2 SYDVKM. The CDR3 covers 13 residues. The CDR3 sequence is CASSSPYPGGAFF. CDR3 DNA: TGTGCCAGCAGCTCCCCCTACCCCGGCGGAGCTTTCTTT.

V and J are TRBV10-3 and TRBJ2-1; D is perhaps TRBD1 (5 bases). Germline CDR1 and CDR2: ENHRY and SYGVKD. With 7 bases removed from V and 0 bases from J, the gap between germline ends came to 16 bases. The CDR3 has 16 amino acids. Here the CDR3 DNA reads TGTGCCATCAATCCCTCAGCTAGGGGCTCCTACAATGAGCAGTTCTTC. It encodes CAINPSARGSYNEQFF.

This chain uses TRBV29-1 with TRBJ2-1; D gene ambiguous. The V gene's germline CDR1 is SQVTM and CDR2 ANQGSEA. V lost 3 bases to trimming and J lost 2 bases, with 2 bases between them. The CDR3 has 11 residues. The CDR3: CSVDTYNEQFF. Here the CDR3 DNA reads TGCAGCGTTGACACCTACAATGAGCAGTTCTTC.

This clonotype was counted many times. The V gene is TRBV29-1, the J gene TRBJ2-7; D is uncertain. Trimming cost V 3 bases and J 0 bases, with 6 bases left between them. This CDR3 contains 12 residues. CDR1 and CDR2 (germline): SQVTM, ANQGSEA. The CDR3 protein is CSVEGSSYEQYF. In DNA form, the CDR3 reads TGCAGCGTTGAGGGTAGCTCCTACGAGCAGTACTTC.

Comments on this clonotype: A much larger clone differs by one base, so this may be a read error. The chain links TRBV19 to TRBJ2-5; 9 nucleotides line up with TRBD2. Germline V lookup: CDR1 LNHDA, CDR2 SQIVND (reference sequence). J lost 11 bases, V lost 3 bases, and 13 bases had no gene match. CDR3 size: 15 residues. Here the CDR3 DNA reads TGTGCCAGTAGTATCAGCGGGAGGTCCTACAATGAGCAGTACTTC. It yields the protein CASSISGRSYNEQYF.

This clonotype was picked up many times. The rearrangement joins TRBV5-1 to TRBJ2-5, with 8 bases that match TRBD2. V was pared by 6 bases and J by 3 bases, with 10 bases of the junction left unmatched. The length of the CDR3 is 15 residues. Germline-derived CDR1 and CDR2 are SGHRS and YFSETQ. This chain's CDR3 is CASTLPGGAEETQYF. CDR3 coding DNA: TGCGCCAGCACCCTGCCCGGGGGGGCTGAAGAGACCCAGTACTTC.

This rearrangement joins TRBV5-1 to TRBJ2-5; TRBD2 aligns across 13 bases. The CDR3 is 16 residues long. Germline CDR1 is SGHRS and CDR2 is YFSETQ. The trim removed 0 bases at V and 3 bases at J, leaving 2 bases unmatched. CDR3 bases: TGCGCCAGCAGCTTGGAACTAGCGGGAGGGAAAGAGACCCAGTACTTC. It specifies CASSLELAGGKETQYF.

This clonotype was recorded at least ten times. CDR3 sequence reads: CSTPTGSGEQFF. CDR3 in DNA: TGCAGCACCCCGACAGGGAGCGGTGAGCAGTTCTTC. The chain has TRBV29-1 and TRBJ2-1, with 7 bases identical to TRBD1. Trimming at V came to 8 bases and at J to 9 bases, leaving 10 bases not matched to a gene. Germline V gives CDR1 SQVTM, CDR2 ANQGSEA. The CDR3 extends over 12 amino acids.

This clonotype was recorded a few times. The rearrangement uses TRBV15 and TRBJ2-3, with 12 bases fitting TRBD2. CDR3 length: 17 residues. Germline V gene lookup returns CDR1 LNHNV and CDR2 YYDKDF (reference sequence). V lost 0 bases and J lost 0; bases outside the gene matches: 1. The CDR3 coding sequence is TGTGCCACCAGCAGAGAAGGACTAGCGGGGAGCACAGATACGCAGTATTTT. Amino acid sequence: CATSREGLAGSTDTQYF.

This clonotype has just a few counts. This chain uses TRBV3-1 with TRBJ2-5, with D uncertain. With 4 bases removed from V and 5 bases from J, the gap between germline ends came to 14 bases. Germline V CDR1 and CDR2: LGHDT, YNNKEL (reference sequence). CDR3 size: 14 residues. Here the CDR3 DNA reads TGTGCCAGCAGCCCTTCCAAGATTGGGGAGACCCAGTACTTC. Its translation: CASSPSKIGETQYF.

Ten or more counts support this clonotype. The chain has TRBV20-1 and TRBJ2-4; TRBD2 is a possible D gene (5 bases). The CDR3 sequence is 12 residues long. V dropped 3 bases and J dropped 8 bases, with 11 bases sitting between them. The germline gives CDR1 DFQATT, CDR2 SNEGSKA (reference sequence). CDR3 sequence: CSASGIDDIQYF. CDR3 DNA sequence: TGCAGTGCTAGCGGGATCGATGACATTCAGTACTTC.

The V call is TRBV5-1, the J call TRBJ2-5; 9 bases map to TRBD2. The CDR3 covers 17 residues. V shed 1 base and J 1 base; nucleotides not matched to a gene: 8. The germline V gene encodes CDR1 SGHRS and CDR2 YFSETQ. The CDR3 DNA sequence: TGCGCCAGCAGCTTGCGAGCTAGCGGGAACTTCCAAGAGACCCAGTACTTC. This gives the protein CASSLRASGNFQETQYF.

The V gene is TRBV5-1, the J gene TRBJ2-7, with TRBD1 matching over 10 bases. J gave up 7 bases and V 4 bases, and 2 bases lay outside the gene matches. The CDR3 spans 12 residues. Looked up from germline, CDR1 is SGHRS and CDR2 is YFSETQ. Written as DNA, the CDR3 is TGCGCCAGCAGCGCGGGACAGGGGGAGCAGTACTTC. Translated: CASSAGQGEQYF.

Many counts were recorded for this clonotype. The chain uses TRBV12-3 or TRBV12-4 and TRBJ2-2; the match to TRBD2 covers 8 bases. V lost 8 bases to trimming and J lost 2 bases; unmatched junction nucleotides: 7. The CDR3 consists of 15 residues. This chain's CDR3 is CASRGGQINTGELFF. Here the CDR3 DNA reads TGTGCCAGCCGGGGGGGGCAGATAAACACCGGGGAGCTGTTTTTT.

This clonotype was seen more than once but under ten times. This chain connects TRBV28 to TRBJ2-2; unclear D gene. V was clipped by 5 bases and J by 0 bases, with 13 bases between them. The CDR3 runs to 16 residues. Germline CDR1 reads MDHEN; CDR2 reads SYDVKM. The CDR3 nucleotides read TGTGCCAGCAGTCTTTGGACGTCCTCGAACACCGGGGAGCTGTTTTTT. Protein sequence: CASSLWTSSNTGELFF.

There are many counts of this clonotype. This sequence joins TRBV28 and TRBJ1-2; TRBD1 is a possible D gene (6 bases). V lost 5 bases and J lost 7, with 14 bases in between. This CDR3 comprises 13 residues. The germline V gene encodes CDR1 MDHEN and CDR2 SYDVKM. The CDR3 DNA reads TGTGCCAGCAGTACTATCACAGGGAGTGGCTACACCTTC. Its protein is CASSTITGSGYTF.

This clonotype was counted at least ten times. The rearrangement uses TRBV7-2 and TRBJ2-7; TRBD1 might be the D (5 bases). Trimming left V 2 bases short and J 2 bases short, with 13 bases between. The length of the CDR3 is 15 residues. Per germline, CDR1 SGHTA and CDR2 FQGNSA. CDR3 sequence reads: CASSLTPDRAYEQYF. CDR3 sequence (DNA): TGTGCCAGCAGCTTAACTCCCGACAGAGCCTACGAGCAGTACTTC.

The chain joins TRBV20-1 to TRBJ2-3, with TRBD1 matching over 7 bases. The J call may be faulty, since TRBJ2-7 better matches the DNA end. Germline V gives CDR1 DFQATT, CDR2 SNEGSKA (reference sequence). The CDR3 has 16 residues. As DNA, the CDR3 is TGCAGTGCTAGAGATCCCAGGTCCAGGGGGACCCACGAGCAGTACTTC. Its protein product is CSARDPRSRGTHEQYF.

In nucleotides, the CDR3 is TGTGCCAGCATTCAGAAGGGGCAGAACACTGAAGCTTTCTTT. Translated, it gives CASIQKGQNTEAFF. The chain couples TRBV27 to TRBJ1-1; weak D call: TRBD1 (5 bases). V was trimmed by 7 bases and J by 1 base, leaving 13 bases between them. This CDR3 has 14 amino acids. The V gene's germline CDR1 is MNHEY and CDR2 SMNVEV (reference sequence).